The count of the clone carrying this TCR beta chain is one. What it binds is not known. The V gene lost 7 bases and the J gene lost 2 bases, with 16 bases spanning the gap. This CDR3 comprises 15 residues. The germline V gene has CDR1 SGHTA and CDR2 FQGTGA. With sequencing, the targeted depth ranged from 1 in 200,000 to 1 in 1 million T cells. TCRdb's table, derived via immunoSEQ multiplex PCR, lists solely in-frame clones and lacks some. Here the sample spans under 200,000 clones, approximately 84% being singletons. The sample originates from a study of cytotoxic CD8 clonotypes in ibrutinib-treated CLL. The wider study: Partial responses totalled about 24 and complete responses 2; after median roughly 64 months, approximately 15 remained remitted and about twelve progressed.

Study-level results: Clonotypes that were public were uncommon, and they contracted or stayed stable on treatment.

Sequenced here: PBMCs, sampled after 24 months of ibrutinib treatment. The clonotype originates from a human donor with chronic lymphocytic leukemia. The chain recombines TRBV7-3 with TRBJ2-3, with D perhaps given as TRBD1 or TRBD2 (5 bases each). The CDR3, as DNA: TGTGCCAGCACGAGGGGAGCCCTCGTCACAGATACGCAGTATTTT. Translation gives CASTRGALVTDTQYF.